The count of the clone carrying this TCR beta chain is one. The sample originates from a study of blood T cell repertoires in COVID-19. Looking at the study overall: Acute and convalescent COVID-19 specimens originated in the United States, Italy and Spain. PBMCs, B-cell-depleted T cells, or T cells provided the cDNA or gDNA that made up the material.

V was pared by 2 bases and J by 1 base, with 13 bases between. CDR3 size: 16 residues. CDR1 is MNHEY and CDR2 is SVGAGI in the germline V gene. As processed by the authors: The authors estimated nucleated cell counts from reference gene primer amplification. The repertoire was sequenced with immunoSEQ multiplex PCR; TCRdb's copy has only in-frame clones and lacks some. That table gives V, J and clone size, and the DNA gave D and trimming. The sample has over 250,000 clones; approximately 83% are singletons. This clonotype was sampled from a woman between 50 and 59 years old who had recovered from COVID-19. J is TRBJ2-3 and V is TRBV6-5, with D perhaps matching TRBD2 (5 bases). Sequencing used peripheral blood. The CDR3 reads CASSYPRGWRTDTQYF. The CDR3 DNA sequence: TGTGCCAGCAGTTACCCCCGGGGATGGCGCACAGATACGCAGTATTTT.